Each of the 31 T cell receptor beta chains below was sequenced from the same sample in a study of PD-L1 blockade in urothelial cancer. This table comes from immunoSEQ multiplex PCR, and its TCRdb copy is limited to in-frame clones, with some not included. The repertoire has about 100,000 clones, approximately 91% of them found once; the top ten carry approximately 1%. Source: PBMCs, taken around atezolizumab (anti-PD-L1) treatment. The receptors stem from an elderly woman with urothelial cancer.

As for this clone: This same CDR3 is encoded by further DNA sequences in the sample. The chain couples TRBV28 to TRBJ2-7; a weak D match, TRBD2 (6 bases). Germline CDR1 and CDR2: MDHEN and SYDVKM. This CDR3 has 13 amino acids. V gave up 6 bases and J gave up 4 bases, with 13 bases separating them. The chain's CDR3 is CASSRGIGYEQYF. As DNA, the CDR3 is TGTGCCAGCAGCCGCGGGATCGGGTACGAGCAGTACTTC.

In this sample, this clone turned up a few times. The rearrangement links TRBV5-4 to TRBJ2-5; 7 bases align to TRBD1. The V and J ends lost 4 bases and 2 bases, in that order; junction bases with no gene match: 5. The CDR3 extends over 14 amino acids. Germline assignment: CDR1 SGHNT and CDR2 YYREEE (reference sequence). CDR3 nucleotides: TGTGCCAGCAGCCCGACAGGGTTACAAGAGACCCAGTACTTC. Translated, it gives CASSPTGLQETQYF.

The genes are TRBV6-5 and TRBJ2-7, with D perhaps matching TRBD2 (5 bases). The germline V and J ends were trimmed by 6 bases and 0 bases, with 12 bases remaining between them. Germline CDR1 and CDR2: MNHEY and SVGAGI. This CDR3 has 14 residues. The CDR3 sequence is CASRRTVSSYEQYF. In DNA form, the CDR3 reads TGTGCCAGCAGGCGGACTGTTTCCTCCTACGAGCAGTACTTC.

The CDR3, as DNA: TGTGCCAGCAAGGGGCTAACCCGTAACCCAGATACGCAGTATTTT. Protein: CASKGLTRNPDTQYF. This chain uses TRBV2 with TRBJ2-3, with D possibly TRBD1 on 5 matching bases. The CDR3 contains 15 residues. The germline CDR1 and CDR2 sequences are SNHLY and FYNNEI. The V end lost 7 bases, the J end lost 4 bases, and 18 bases lay between the germline ends.

The V and J genes are TRBV19 and TRBJ2-1, with 8 bases identical to TRBD2. Germline-derived CDR1 and CDR2 are LNHDA and SQIVND (reference sequence). This CDR3 is 16 amino acids long. V lost 6 bases and J lost 2; bases outside the gene matches: 9. CDR3 region: CASSNIKREPYNEQFF. CDR3 in DNA: TGTGCCAGTAGCAATATAAAGCGGGAGCCCTACAATGAGCAGTTCTTC.

V and J are TRBV15 and TRBJ2-7, with D tentatively TRBD1 (7 bases). Trimming took off 0 bases at V and 8 bases at J, with 11 bases between the two ends. This CDR3 region has 13 residues. The V gene's germline CDR1 is LNHNV and CDR2 YYDKDF (reference sequence). CDR3 sequence: CATSRDQGGKQYF. CDR3 nucleotides: TGTGCCACCAGCAGAGATCAGGGGGGAAAGCAGTACTTC.

This clone was detected a few times. V is TRBV7-2 and J is TRBJ2-7; D call uncertain. V lost 4 bases to trimming and J lost 5 bases, with 6 bases between them. This CDR3 is 11 amino acids long. CDR1 SGHTA and CDR2 FQGNSA come from the germline V gene. In nucleotides, the CDR3 is TGTGCCAGCAGCTCTTTTAACGAGCAGTACTTC. It specifies CASSSFNEQYF. The full variable domain, rest sourced from reference TRBV7-2 and TRBJ2-7, is GAGVSQSPSNKVTEKGKDVELRCDPISGHTALYWYRQSLGQGLEFLIYFQGNSAPDKSGLPSDRFSAERTGGSVSTLTIQRTQQEDSAVYLCASSSFNEQYFGPGTRLTVT.

This clone was recorded once. The chain is built from TRBV19 and TRBJ2-5; 9 bases agree with TRBD1. The junction had 6 bases not matched to a gene; V was cut back by 5 bases and J by 5 bases. Germline CDR1 LNHDA, CDR2 SQIVND (reference sequence). The CDR3 extends over 14 amino acids. The CDR3, as DNA: TGTGCCAGTAGTGAAGGACAGGGGAGGGAGACCCAGTACTTC. Translation: CASSEGQGRETQYF.

The J gene is TRBJ2-7, the V gene TRBV7-8, with D perhaps TRBD2 (5 bases). The V gene lost 7 bases and the J gene lost 2 bases, with 15 bases spanning the gap. Germline V CDR1 and CDR2: SGHVS, FQNEAQ. The CDR3 covers 14 residues. The CDR3 is CASTLWGEAYEQYF. The CDR3 DNA sequence: TGTGCCAGCACCCTTTGGGGAGAAGCCTACGAGCAGTACTTC.

V gene TRBV28 combines with J gene TRBJ2-3; D is undetermined. The CDR3 loop spans 13 amino acids. Per the germline V gene, CDR1 is MDHEN and CDR2 is SYDVKM. Trimming shortened V by 5 bases and J by 4 bases, and 10 bases separated the two germline ends. Written as DNA, the CDR3 is TGTGCCAGCAGTGTCCCTTATTCAGATACGCAGTATTTT. It yields the protein CASSVPYSDTQYF.

The V and J genes are TRBV30 and TRBJ2-1, with a possible D match to TRBD2 (6 bases). Trimming cost V 0 bases and J 9 bases, with 9 bases left between them. The germline CDR1 and CDR2 sequences are GTSNPN and SVGIG (reference sequence). The CDR3 extends over 12 amino acids. The CDR3 sequence: CAWSVRLGEQFF. The CDR3 DNA is TGTGCCTGGAGTGTACGACTAGGTGAGCAGTTCTTC.

The chain uses TRBV28 and TRBJ1-2; D is perhaps TRBD1 (5 bases). The germline gives CDR1 MDHEN, CDR2 SYDVKM. V lost 2 bases and J lost 5, with 15 bases in between. The length of the CDR3 is 15 residues. The CDR3 loop reads CASSLNLLGGYGYTF. The CDR3 DNA sequence: TGTGCCAGCAGTTTAAACCTCCTTGGGGGGTATGGCTACACCTTC.

The chain recombines TRBV7-8 with TRBJ2-7; TRBD1 matches 8 bases. V was clipped by 5 bases and J by 3 bases; unmatched bases: 9. The germline CDR1 and CDR2 sequences are SGHVS and FQNEAQ. The CDR3 covers 15 residues. DNA of the CDR3: TGTGCCAGCAGCGATCGACAGGGGACCCTCTACGAGCAGTACTTC. This codes for CASSDRQGTLYEQYF.

This clone is a singleton in its sample. The chain uses TRBV7-2 and TRBJ2-4; a weak D match, TRBD2 (5 bases). This CDR3 spans 16 amino acids. Germline assignment: CDR1 SGHTA and CDR2 FQGNSA. V dropped 1 base and J dropped 6 bases, with 16 bases sitting between them. CDR3: CASSLVPTGSLNIQYF. CDR3 sequence (DNA): TGTGCCAGCAGCTTAGTCCCCACGGGGAGCCTAAACATTCAGTACTTC.

The chain carries TRBV6-1 and TRBJ2-1; TRBD2 agrees at 7 bases. V shed 8 bases and J 10 bases; nucleotides not matched to a gene: 14. The CDR3 is 14 amino acids. Looked up from germline, CDR1 is MNHNS and CDR2 is SASEGT. The CDR3 spells CASGLRGRNVEQFF. The CDR3 DNA reads as TGTGCCAGCGGTTTGCGGGGGAGAAATGTAGAGCAGTTCTTC.

This clone was seen just once. The rearrangement joins TRBV11-3 to TRBJ2-2; 8 nucleotides align to TRBD1. Trimming at V came to 1 base and at J to 4 bases, leaving 5 bases not matched to a gene. Germline CDR1 reads SGHNT; CDR2 reads YENEEA. This CDR3 region has 16 residues. For the CDR3, the DNA is TGTGCCAGCAGCTTAGCGACAGGGGCCAGCACCGGGGAGCTGTTTTTT. The encoded protein is CASSLATGASTGELFF.

The chain has TRBV5-6 and TRBJ1-2; possibly TRBD1 for D (6 bases). Looked up from germline, CDR1 is SGHDT and CDR2 is YYEEEE. V lost 2 bases, J lost 3 bases, and 11 bases lay in between. This CDR3 is 14 amino acids long. Written as DNA, the CDR3 is TGTGCCAGCAGCTTAGGGACACGAGACTATGGCTACACCTTC. As protein: CASSLGTRDYGYTF.

The CDR3 DNA reads TGTGCCAGCAGCATGGGGACAAACTCCTACAATGAGCAGTTCTTC. This translates into CASSMGTNSYNEQFF. V is TRBV11-2 and J is TRBJ2-1; D perhaps matches TRBD1 (6 bases). In germline, CDR1 is SGHAT, CDR2 FQNNGV. With 5 bases removed from V and 0 bases from J, the gap between germline ends came to 11 bases. The CDR3 consists of 15 residues.

V gene TRBV28 combines with J gene TRBJ1-2, with D maybe TRBD1 (6 bases). The CDR3 covers 14 residues. Germline lookup yields CDR1 MDHEN and CDR2 SYDVKM. V lost 7 bases and J lost 2, with 14 bases in between. The DNA for the CDR3 is TGTGCCAGCAATGAGGACAGTCGAAACTATGGCTACACCTTC. Translated: CASNEDSRNYGYTF.

The chain has TRBV5-1 and TRBJ2-1; D may be TRBD2 (5 bases). This CDR3 is 14 amino acids long. Germline V gene sequence: CDR1 SGHRS, CDR2 YFSETQ. V dropped 0 bases and J dropped 8 bases, with 12 bases sitting between them. CDR3 protein: CASSLVGVGDEQFF. Written as DNA, the CDR3 is TGCGCCAGCAGCTTGGTCGGGGTAGGCGATGAGCAGTTCTTC.

The chain links TRBV28 to TRBJ2-3; 8 bases are shared with TRBD1. CDR1 and CDR2 from the germline V gene are MDHEN and SYDVKM. J gave up 8 bases and V 8 bases, and 15 bases lay outside the gene matches. The CDR3 totals 15 residues. The CDR3: CASWSPQGQGGTQYF. The CDR3 nucleotides are TGTGCCAGCTGGAGTCCCCAAGGACAGGGCGGTACGCAGTATTTT.

This clone was recorded only once. The genes are TRBV27 and TRBJ2-5, with 9 nucleotides matching TRBD1. The CDR3 runs 13 residues. Trimming cost V 4 bases and J 7 bases; bases outside gene matches: 4. In germline, CDR1 is MNHEY, CDR2 SMNVEV (reference sequence). The CDR3, as DNA: TGTGCCAGCAGTTCGGGACAGGGAGGGACCCAGTACTTC. It codes for CASSSGQGGTQYF.

This clone was seen just once. The V gene is TRBV13, the J gene TRBJ2-4; D perhaps matches TRBD2 (6 bases). The CDR3 length is 16 residues. CDR1 and CDR2 from the germline V gene are PRHDT and FYEKMQ (reference sequence). V lost 0 bases and J lost 2, with 11 bases in between. In DNA form, the CDR3 reads TGTGCCAGCAGCTTAGGGACCGGGAGATCCAAAAACATTCAGTACTTC. Translation: CASSLGTGRSKNIQYF.

The gene calls are TRBV19 and TRBJ2-3; D not certain. The CDR3 runs 16 residues. Germline values: CDR1 LNHDA, CDR2 SQIVND (reference sequence). The germline V and J ends were trimmed by 5 bases and 0 bases, with 15 bases remaining between them. The chain's CDR3 is CASSPLWAASTDTQYF. The DNA for the CDR3 is TGTGCCAGTAGTCCCCTTTGGGCAGCTAGCACAGATACGCAGTATTTT.

The V gene is TRBV27, the J gene TRBJ2-7, with 9 bases fitting TRBD1. CDR1 MNHEY and CDR2 SMNVEV come from the germline V gene (reference sequence). CDR3 length: 15 amino acids. V gave up 5 bases and J gave up 7 bases; unmatched junction bases: 12. The CDR3 loop reads CASSAYRGLGREQYF. The CDR3 DNA follows: TGTGCCAGCAGTGCATACAGGGGGCTCGGAAGGGAGCAGTACTTC.

The J gene is TRBJ1-2, the V gene TRBV5-1, with 7 bases that match TRBD1. Germline V gene data show CDR1 as SGHRS and CDR2 as YFSETQ. The junction had 12 bases not matched to a gene; V was cut back by 4 bases and J by 6 bases. The CDR3 runs 15 residues. The CDR3 loop reads CASSGKDRPRDGYTF. The CDR3 DNA reads TGCGCCAGCAGCGGGAAGGACAGGCCCAGGGATGGCTACACCTTC.

The chain has TRBV29-1 and TRBJ1-5; D is unresolved. Germline CDR1 SQVTM, CDR2 ANQGSEA. The CDR3 has 13 amino acids. Trimming took 0 bases from V and 4 from J, leaving 7 bases between them. As DNA, the CDR3 is TGCAGCGTTGAAGAAAGAGCGAATCAGCCCCAGCATTTT. It encodes CSVEERANQPQHF.

The gene calls are TRBV6-5 and TRBJ2-7; 10 bases fit TRBD1. With V trimmed by 6 bases and J by 4 bases, 9 bases remained unmatched. The CDR3 spans 15 residues. The germline CDR1 and CDR2 sequences are MNHEY and SVGAGI. This CDR3 reads CASRERDRGGYEQYF. As DNA, the CDR3 is TGTGCCAGCAGGGAACGGGACAGGGGTGGGTACGAGCAGTACTTC.

The V gene is TRBV2, the J gene TRBJ2-3; 9 positions agree with TRBD1. The V segment lost 5 bases and the J segment 1 base; nucleotides outside the gene matches: 4. The CDR3 totals 15 residues. CDR1 is SNHLY, CDR2 FYNNEI, per germline. CDR3 nucleotides: TGTGCCAGCAGTTTGGACAGGGGAGGCACAGATACGCAGTATTTT. Encoded protein: CASSLDRGGTDTQYF.

The rearrangement uses TRBV6-1 and TRBJ2-5; possible D gene TRBD2, 5 bases. Germline V gene sequence: CDR1 MNHNS, CDR2 SASEGT. Trimming left V 2 bases short and J 5 bases short, with 9 bases between. The CDR3 covers 13 residues. DNA for the CDR3: TGTGCCAGCAGTGAACTAGCCTACGAGACCCAGTACTTC. This translates into CASSELAYETQYF.

The chain has TRBV2 and TRBJ2-1; TRBD2 is a possible D gene (6 bases). Germline V CDR1 and CDR2: SNHLY, FYNNEI. This CDR3 has 14 residues. V lost 0 bases, J lost 15 bases, and 18 bases lay in between. The CDR3 DNA reads as TGTGCCAGCAGTGAAGCGGAGGGCCGGGACCCCGGGTTCTTC. Translation: CASSEAEGRDPGFF.